This T cell receptor beta chain emerged from a study of blood T cell repertoires in COVID-19. Germline CDR1 KGHDR, CDR2 SFDVKD. The CDR3 totals 15 residues. J lost 9 bases, V lost 3 bases, and 5 bases had no gene match. The method was immunoSEQ multiplex PCR; TCRdb's version includes in-frame clones alone and lacks a portion of them. The sample contains some 150,000 clones, about three quarters of which appear only once. The sequencing input was peripheral blood. The rearrangement links TRBV24-1 to TRBJ2-1; 12 nucleotides agree with TRBD2. The sequence was collected from a woman aged 45-65 years with active or convalescent COVID-19. The CDR3 DNA sequence: TGTGCCACCAGTGATCGGACTAGCGGGATGGCTGAGCAGTTCTTC. This encodes CATSDRTSGMAEQFF.